One and the same sample provided the 4 T cell receptor beta chains below, sequenced in a study of response to subunit inactivated influenza vaccine. TCRdb re-derived calls from the RT-PCR reads in MiXCR, one entry per CDR3 protein. This sample has a few hundred thousand distinct CDR3 sequences, with about 11% found just once. The sample was also reused in another study, on T cells expressing NK-cell markers. That study reports: The authors generated TCR beta cDNA through 5'RACE template switching with UMIs.

The material was PBMCs from blood, obtained on the day of vaccination. The receptors derive from a man aged 50 to 60 who received an inactivated influenza vaccine.

At least ten counts were recorded for this clonotype. The CDR3 is CASSLGQVQTRIYGYTF. The CDR3 nucleotides read TGTGCCAGCAGCTTGGGCCAGGTTCAGACCAGGATCTATGGCTACACCTTC. The rearrangement joins TRBV5-6 to TRBJ1-2; D unresolved. The germline V gene has CDR1 SGHDT and CDR2 YYEEEE. The CDR3 covers 17 residues. V was trimmed by 0 bases and J by 4 bases, leaving 19 bases between them.

This clonotype was seen repeatedly, ten times or more. The rearrangement uses TRBV11-2 and TRBJ2-7; tentative D call: TRBD1 (8 bases). Trimming cost V 5 bases and J 9 bases, with 26 bases left between them. Germline assignment: CDR1 SGHAT and CDR2 FQNNGV. This CDR3 is 16 amino acids long. The CDR3 bases are TGTGCCAGCAGCACACTAACAGGGGGGGTCCTACGATTGCAGTACTTC. Its translation is CASSTLTGGVLRLQYF.

The chain carries TRBV18 and TRBJ2-7; 10 nucleotides align to TRBD2. The length of the CDR3 is 15 residues. Losses at the gene ends were 6 bases for V and 6 bases for J; bases not matched to a gene: 11. CDR1 and CDR2 (germline): KGHSH, LQKENI. The DNA of the CDR3 is TGTGCCAGCTCTCCCAGAGCGGGAGGGTTTCGCGAGCAGTACTTC. Protein: CASSPRAGGFREQYF.

This chain joins TRBV2 and TRBJ2-1; 8 nucleotides agree with TRBD1. The CDR3 totals 14 residues. The V segment lost 4 bases and the J segment 7 bases; nucleotides outside the gene matches: 6. Germline lookup yields CDR1 SNHLY and CDR2 FYNNEI. The CDR3: CASSATGVMNEQFF. CDR3 bases: TGTGCCAGCAGTGCGACAGGGGTGATGAATGAGCAGTTCTTC.